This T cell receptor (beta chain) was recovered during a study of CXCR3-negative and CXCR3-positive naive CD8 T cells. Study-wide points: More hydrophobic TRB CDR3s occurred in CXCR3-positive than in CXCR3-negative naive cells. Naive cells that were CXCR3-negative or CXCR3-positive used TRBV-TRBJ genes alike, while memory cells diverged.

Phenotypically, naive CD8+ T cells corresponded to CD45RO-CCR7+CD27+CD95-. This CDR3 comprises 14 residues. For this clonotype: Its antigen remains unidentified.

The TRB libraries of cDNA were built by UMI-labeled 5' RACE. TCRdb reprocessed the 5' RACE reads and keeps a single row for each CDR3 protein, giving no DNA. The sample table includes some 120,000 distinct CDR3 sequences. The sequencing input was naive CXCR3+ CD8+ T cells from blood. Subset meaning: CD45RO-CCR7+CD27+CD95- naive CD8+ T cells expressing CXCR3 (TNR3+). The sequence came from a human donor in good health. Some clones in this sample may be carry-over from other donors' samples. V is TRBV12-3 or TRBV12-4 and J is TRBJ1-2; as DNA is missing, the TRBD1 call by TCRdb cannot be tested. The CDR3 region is CASSLGPGIDGYTF.